Below, one T cell receptor beta chain is given with its context. What it binds is not known. Assay: immunoSEQ multiplex PCR; the TCRdb copy retains only in-frame clones and omits some. This repertoire shows some 90,000 clones, around 90% found once; its top ten account for 0.33%. This entry belongs to a study of OX40 agonist ivuxolimab in advanced cancers. Study-wide background: Mean age 60 years, range about 23 to 79; approximately 83% male. Prior checkpoint blockade (anti-PD-1, anti-PD-L1 or anti-CTLA-4) was permitted; about 40% had it. Points from the study as a whole: Low normalized T-cell clonal expansion was also seen in some nonresponders.

The ends were cut back, 5 bases at V and 0 bases at J, with 11 bases in the middle. The germline gives CDR1 SGHTA, CDR2 FQGNSA. This CDR3 contains 15 residues. Blood draws occurred at baseline, cycle 4 day 1, and cycle 7 day 1. V usage is TRBV7-2 and J usage is TRBJ2-1, with D possibly matching TRBD1 (5 bases). Sequenced material: CD4+ or CD8+ T cells sorted from blood, taken in a trial of the OX40 agonist ivuxolimab. The clonotype comes from an adult with an advanced solid tumor such as melanoma, head and neck, liver or kidney cancer. The CDR3 sequence: CASSQTDSSYNEQFF. The CDR3 bases are TGTGCCAGCAGCCAGACCGACAGCTCCTACAATGAGCAGTTCTTC.